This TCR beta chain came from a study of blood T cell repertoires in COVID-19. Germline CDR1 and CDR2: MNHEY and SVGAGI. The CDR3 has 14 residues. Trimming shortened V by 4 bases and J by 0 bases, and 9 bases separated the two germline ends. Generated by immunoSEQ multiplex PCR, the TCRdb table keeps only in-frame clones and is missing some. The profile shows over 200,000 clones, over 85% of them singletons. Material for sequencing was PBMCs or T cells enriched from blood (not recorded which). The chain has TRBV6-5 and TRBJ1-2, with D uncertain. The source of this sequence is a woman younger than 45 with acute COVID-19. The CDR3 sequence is CASSLSGPNYGYTF. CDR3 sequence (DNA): TGTGCCAGCAGTTTGAGCGGCCCTAACTATGGCTACACCTTC.